Shown below are 30 T cell receptor beta chains from a single sample sequenced in a study of blood T cell repertoires in COVID-19 (dated by TCRdb to the early 2020s). Library creation used the immunoSEQ multiplex PCR assay. In its TCRdb copy, this immuneACCESS table keeps in-frame sequences only and misses some clones. Where compared with another copy, unresolved V genes explain less than half of these, and the others have no known cause. The sample table records tens of thousands of clones; more than 70% of these occur just once. The ten largest clonotypes hold around 8% of the sample. The sample comprised peripheral blood. The receptors originated from a man aged 60 to 75 with active COVID-19.

J is TRBJ2-1 and V is TRBV9, with 7 bases that match TRBD2. This CDR3 has 15 residues. The J segment lost 0 bases and the V segment lost 5 bases, leaving 5 bases of the junction unmatched. The germline gives CDR1 SGDLS, CDR2 YYNGEE. CDR3 sequence (DNA): TGTGCCAGCAGAGATGGCGGGAGCTCCTACAATGAGCAGTTCTTC. This sequence encodes CASRDGGSSYNEQFF.

V gene TRBV6-5 combines with J gene TRBJ1-4, with D maybe TRBD1 (5 bases). Germline assignment: CDR1 MNHEY and CDR2 SVGAGI. Trimming shortened V by 6 bases and J by 13 bases, and 15 bases separated the two germline ends. This CDR3 spans 12 amino acids. The DNA for the CDR3 is TGTGCCAGCAGCGACGGGGGGGTATTACTGTTTTTT. As protein: CASSDGGVLLFF.

This clone has a single count. The chain recombines TRBV19 with TRBJ2-1; 8 nucleotides line up with TRBD2. V was pared by 9 bases and J by 6 bases, with 7 bases of the junction left unmatched. This CDR3 is 13 amino acids long. CDR1 is LNHDA, CDR2 SQIVND, per germline (reference sequence). For the CDR3, the DNA is TGTGCCAGACGGGAGGGCCTTAGCAATGAGCAGTTCTTC. Translating gives CARREGLSNEQFF.

This rearrangement joins TRBV7-9 to TRBJ1-2, with TRBD1 identical over 8 bases. The CDR3 is 14 residues long. V lost 1 base and J lost 7; bases outside the gene matches: 5. Germline values: CDR1 SEHNR, CDR2 FQNEAQ (reference sequence). In nucleotides, the CDR3 is TGTGCCAGCAGCTTAGTTCAGGGGGCTGGTGGCTACACCTTC. Its protein is CASSLVQGAGGYTF.

This clone was detected only once. V usage is TRBV5-1 and J usage is TRBJ2-7; possible D gene TRBD2, 6 bases. CDR3 length: 14 residues. Germline values: CDR1 SGHRS, CDR2 YFSETQ. The ends were cut back, 2 bases at V and 0 bases at J, with 9 bases in the middle. CDR3: CASSFGGNSYEQYF. CDR3 nucleotides: TGCGCCAGCAGCTTCGGCGGGAACTCCTACGAGCAGTACTTC.

This chain links TRBV3-1 (or the pseudogene TRBV3-2) with TRBJ2-1, with 14 bases fitting TRBD2. Trimming cost V 4 bases and J 9 bases; bases outside gene matches: 11. Germline CDR1 LGHDT, CDR2 YNNKEL (reference sequence). The CDR3 totals 17 residues. The CDR3 region has the DNA TGTGCCAGCAGCCCCGGACTAGCGGGAGGTTACCTACTTGAGCAGTTCTTC. Its protein is CASSPGLAGGYLLEQFF.

The V gene is TRBV18, the J gene TRBJ2-7; the match to TRBD1 covers 7 bases. J lost 5 bases, V lost 3 bases, and 7 bases had no gene match. From germline, CDR1 is KGHSH and CDR2 LQKENI. The CDR3 has 14 residues. CDR3 protein: CASSPETGSNEQYF. DNA of the CDR3: TGTGCCAGCTCACCGGAGACAGGGTCTAACGAGCAGTACTTC.

V gene TRBV9 combines with J gene TRBJ2-1; 11 bases match TRBD2. The germline CDR1 and CDR2 sequences are SGDLS and YYNGEE. Trimming cost V 2 bases and J 0 bases; bases outside gene matches: 7. CDR3 length: 18 amino acids. The DNA of the CDR3 is TGTGCCAGCAGCGTGGCTAGCGGGAGGTCTAGCTCCTACAATGAGCAGTTCTTC. This encodes CASSVASGRSSSYNEQFF.

The chain uses TRBV9 and TRBJ2-3, with TRBD1 identical over 7 bases. From germline, CDR1 is SGDLS and CDR2 YYNGEE. The CDR3 is 15 residues long. J was trimmed by 2 bases and V by 4 bases; bases with no gene match: 7. The CDR3 region is CASSYLTGTTDTQYF. In DNA, the CDR3 is TGTGCCAGCAGCTATCTGACAGGGACCACAGATACGCAGTATTTT.

The rearrangement links TRBV12-3 or TRBV12-4 to TRBJ1-2; perhaps TRBD1 as D (6 bases). The CDR3 loop spans 12 amino acids. Trimming took off 6 bases at V and 7 bases at J, with 12 bases between the two ends. CDR3 residues: CASSPGARGYTF. CDR3 nucleotides: TGTGCCAGCAGCCCAGGGGCGCGTGGCTACACCTTC.

Turning to this clone: Other DNA sequences in the sample encode the same CDR3. CDR3 sequence: CASSPRTDSGNTIYF. Written as DNA, the CDR3 is TGTGCCAGCTCTCCGAGGACAGACTCTGGAAACACCATATATTTT. The rearrangement links TRBV18 to TRBJ1-3; D possibly corresponds to TRBD1 (6 bases). Germline assignment: CDR1 KGHSH and CDR2 LQKENI. This CDR3 has 15 residues. Deletions cut 6 bases from V and 0 bases from J, with 12 bases between.

This chain uses TRBV6-1 with TRBJ2-7, with D uncertain. This CDR3 has 13 residues. The germline V gene encodes CDR1 MNHNS and CDR2 SASEGT. Trimming removed 3 bases from V and 3 bases from J, with 9 bases in between. The CDR3 nucleotides are TGTGCCAGCAGTGATGGCGGTTTCTACGAGCAGTACTTC. Protein product: CASSDGGFYEQYF.

J is TRBJ2-4 and V is TRBV3-1 (or the pseudogene TRBV3-2); TRBD2 matches at 10 bases. Germline V gives CDR1 LGHDT, CDR2 YNNKEL (reference sequence). The CDR3 length is 16 residues. V gave up 4 bases and J gave up 5 bases; unmatched junction bases: 8. The CDR3 spells CASSRTSGKVQNIQYF. CDR3 DNA: TGTGCCAGCAGCCGAACTAGCGGGAAGGTCCAAAACATTCAGTACTTC.

This chain uses TRBV2 with TRBJ1-2; no clear D gene. This CDR3 is built from 13 residues. Germline-derived CDR1 and CDR2 are SNHLY and FYNNEI. The V end was cut by 8 bases, the J end by 4 bases, with 14 bases between. CDR3 coding DNA: TGTGCCAGCGGCCGGGAAGGTGTCTATGGCTACACCTTC. Residues: CASGREGVYGYTF. Full variable domain (missing parts from reference TRBV2 and TRBJ1-2): EPEVTQTPSHQVTQMGQEVILRCVPISNHLYFYWYRQILGQKVEFLVSFYNNEISEKSEIFDDQFSVERPDGSNFTLKIRSTKLEDSAMYFCASGREGVYGYTFGSGTRLTVV.

V gene TRBV29-1 combines with J gene TRBJ2-7; tentative D call: TRBD1 (5 bases). The CDR3 is made up of 14 amino acids. Germline V gene lookup returns CDR1 SQVTM and CDR2 ANQGSEA. V was pared by 4 bases and J by 0 bases, with 13 bases between. The CDR3 DNA follows: TGCAGCGTTGGCACGACAGCCAGCTCCTACGAGCAGTACTTC. Encoded protein: CSVGTTASSYEQYF.

This chain joins TRBV5-1 and TRBJ2-1; D unresolved. V lost 0 bases, J lost 9 bases, and 7 bases lay in between. The length of the CDR3 is 12 residues. Germline CDR1 SGHRS, CDR2 YFSETQ. The CDR3 loop reads CASSLEESEQFF. Written as DNA, the CDR3 is TGCGCCAGCAGCTTGGAGGAGAGTGAGCAGTTCTTC.

The chain couples TRBV12-5 to TRBJ2-3; possible D gene TRBD2, 5 bases. Germline V gene sequence: CDR1 LGHNT, CDR2 FRNRAP. Trimming took 6 bases from V and 2 from J, leaving 15 bases between them. This CDR3 contains 15 residues. The DNA for the CDR3 is TGTGCTAGTGGCCCCCCGGACTTTTACACAGATACGCAGTATTTT. Translating gives CASGPPDFYTDTQYF.

This chain links TRBV5-4 with TRBJ2-7; TRBD2 aligns across 8 bases. The CDR3 totals 16 residues. With V trimmed by 1 base and J by 3 bases, 9 bases remained unmatched. Germline loops: CDR1 SGHNT, CDR2 YYREEE (reference sequence). CDR3 in amino acids: CASSLPHSGSNYEQYF. The DNA of the CDR3 is TGTGCCAGCAGCTTGCCCCACAGCGGGAGTAACTACGAGCAGTACTTC.

V usage is TRBV5-5 and J usage is TRBJ2-7; possible D gene TRBD2, 5 bases. This CDR3 is 12 amino acids long. Germline V gene lookup returns CDR1 SGHKS and CDR2 YYEKEE (reference sequence). V was clipped by 2 bases and J by 7 bases, with 10 bases between them. The CDR3 bases are TGTGCCAGCAGCTTCGAGGGATGGGAGCAGTACTTC. It translates to CASSFEGWEQYF.

The chain is built from TRBV27 and TRBJ1-6; D is uncertain. The CDR3 is 13 residues long. The V end was cut by 4 bases, the J end by 5 bases, with 6 bases between. Germline CDR1 is MNHEY and CDR2 is SMNVEV (reference sequence). The CDR3 DNA follows: TGTGCCAGCAGTTCTAGCAATAATTCACCCCTCCACTTT. Residues: CASSSSNNSPLHF.

The chain couples TRBV27 to TRBJ2-3, with 7 positions matching TRBD2. The CDR3 has 14 amino acids. V shed 4 bases and J 5 bases; nucleotides not matched to a gene: 6. Germline CDR1 is MNHEY and CDR2 is SMNVEV (reference sequence). The CDR3 DNA reads as TGTGCCAGCAGTTCTAGCGGAGCGGTAGATACGCAGTATTTT. Its protein product is CASSSSGAVDTQYF.

The chain employs TRBV6-5 and TRBJ2-2; D might be TRBD2 (5 bases). V lost 0 bases to trimming and J lost 7 bases, with 15 bases between them. CDR1 and CDR2 from the germline V gene are MNHEY and SVGAGI. This CDR3 contains 16 residues. CDR3 protein: CASSYSPGRAGGELFF. The CDR3 DNA is TGTGCCAGCAGTTACTCCCCGGGAAGGGCGGGCGGGGAGCTGTTTTTT.

This chain connects TRBV15 to TRBJ2-3; the match to TRBD2 covers 13 bases. V shed 5 bases, J shed 3 bases, and the junction held 11 bases outside the gene matches. This CDR3 has 18 amino acids. In germline, CDR1 is LNHNV, CDR2 YYDKDF (reference sequence). This chain's CDR3 is CATSPRTSGSWLTDTQYF. CDR3 in DNA: TGTGCCACCAGCCCGCGGACTAGCGGGAGTTGGTTAACAGATACGCAGTATTTT.

The V gene is TRBV12-5, the J gene TRBJ1-1; weak D call: TRBD1 (5 bases). This CDR3 comprises 13 residues. V was clipped by 6 bases and J by 11 bases, with 19 bases between them. CDR1 is LGHNT, CDR2 FRNRAP, per germline. The CDR3 is CASGTPLGGWAFF. CDR3 coding DNA: TGTGCTAGTGGGACTCCCCTGGGGGGTTGGGCTTTCTTT. The whole variable domain, remainder taken from reference TRBV12-5 and TRBJ1-1, is DARVTQTPRHKVTEMGQEVTMRCQPILGHNTVFWYRQTMMQGLELLAYFRNRAPLDDSGMPKDRFSAEMPDATLATLKIQPSEPRDSAVYFCASGTPLGGWAFFGQGTRLTVV.

This chain joins TRBV5-1 and TRBJ2-7; no clear D gene. Germline CDR1 is SGHRS and CDR2 is YFSETQ. There are 12 residues in the CDR3. The ends were cut back, 4 bases at V and 3 bases at J, with 8 bases in the middle. This chain's CDR3 is CASSATHYEQYF. CDR3 nucleotides: TGCGCCAGCAGCGCTACCCACTACGAGCAGTACTTC.

V and J are TRBV21-1 and TRBJ2-1; no check of the table's D call, TRBD1, against the DNA was made. TRBV21-1 is reported as a pseudogene. The CDR3 extends over 16 amino acids. The CDR3 here is CASSGRQGAAYNEQFF. The CDR3 DNA reads TGTGCCAGCAGCGGAAGACAGGGGGCGGCTTACAATGAGCAGTTCTTC.

This chain uses TRBV14 with TRBJ1-1, with TRBD1 identical over 9 bases. Germline V lookup: CDR1 SGHDN, CDR2 FVKESK. The CDR3 consists of 14 residues. Unmatched junction bases numbered 6, after V lost 5 bases and J lost 5 bases. The CDR3 loop reads CASSIHRGQTEAFF. As DNA, the CDR3 is TGTGCCAGCAGCATCCACAGGGGGCAAACTGAAGCTTTCTTT. The full variable domain, its missing parts supplied by reference TRBV14 and TRBJ1-1, is EAGVTQFPSHSVIEKGQTVTLRCDPISGHDNLYWYRRVMGKEIKFLLHFVKESKQDESGMPNNRFLAERTGGTYSTLKVQPAELEDSGVYFCASSIHRGQTEAFFGQGTRLTVV.

The CDR3 DNA is TGTGCCAGCAGCGTTTTGTTAAGGAGCGGGAGGAGTCCAGATACGCAGTATTTT. This codes for CASSVLLRSGRSPDTQYF. This chain links TRBV9 with TRBJ2-3; 9 bases are a match to TRBD2. Per germline, CDR1 SGDLS and CDR2 YYNGEE. V gave up 2 bases and J gave up 4 bases; unmatched junction bases: 14. This CDR3 comprises 18 residues.

This clone appeared a single time. The chain couples TRBV29-1 to TRBJ2-7; possible D gene TRBD1, 6 bases. Germline CDR1 is SQVTM and CDR2 is ANQGSEA. CDR3 length: 16 amino acids. Trimming shortened V by 1 base and J by 0 bases, and 16 bases separated the two germline ends. The CDR3: CSVEVPAGATSYEQYF. The CDR3 DNA is TGCAGCGTTGAAGTCCCGGCAGGGGCTACCTCCTACGAGCAGTACTTC.

The genes are TRBV6-5 and TRBJ1-2; D remains ambiguous. The CDR3 loop spans 14 amino acids. Germline assignment: CDR1 MNHEY and CDR2 SVGAGI. The ends were cut back, 6 bases at V and 4 bases at J, with 15 bases in the middle. For the CDR3, the DNA is TGTGCCAGCAGGAGCGTCGGCCAGCTCTATGGCTACACCTTC. It is translated as CASRSVGQLYGYTF.